This entry lists 3 T cell receptor beta chains sequenced from one sample in a study of shared clonotypes between healthy human individuals (dated by TCRdb to about 2020). The library was prepared using the immunoSEQ multiplex PCR assay. In its TCRdb copy, this immuneACCESS table keeps in-frame sequences only and misses some clones. Where compared with another copy, unresolved V genes explain less than half of these, and the others have no known cause. The sample contains millions of clones, around 90% of them found a single time. The ten biggest clones cover 0.11% to 0.15% of the sample. The sequencing sample was made of naive CD4+ T cells sorted from blood. The sample's cell subset or site, from its label and the paper: CD45RA+ positively selected. All receptors come from a young man in good health.

The chain couples TRBV5-4 to TRBJ1-1; D is ambiguous. V was shortened by 0 bases and J by 2 bases, with 11 bases between the two germline ends. This CDR3 contains 15 residues. Germline CDR1 SGHNT, CDR2 YYREEE (reference sequence). The CDR3 sequence: CASSLGWASNTEAFF. The CDR3 DNA is TGTGCCAGCAGCTTGGGTTGGGCTTCTAACACTGAAGCTTTCTTT.

This sequence joins TRBV7-2 and TRBJ2-5, with 8 bases matching TRBD1. The germline V gene encodes CDR1 SGHTA and CDR2 FQGNSA. V lost 5 bases, J lost 1 base, and 6 bases stayed unmatched. CDR3 length: 15 amino acids. The CDR3 here is CASSQGQGPQETQYF. For the CDR3, the DNA is TGTGCCAGCAGCCAAGGACAGGGTCCCCAAGAGACCCAGTACTTC.

The chain couples TRBV19 to TRBJ1-2; D is perhaps TRBD1 (5 bases). The CDR3 spans 14 residues. The ends were cut back, 7 bases at V and 3 bases at J, with 15 bases in the middle. The germline gives CDR1 LNHDA, CDR2 SQIVND (reference sequence). CDR3: CASTPLGDYYGYTF. CDR3 sequence (DNA): TGTGCCAGTACCCCATTAGGGGACTACTATGGCTACACCTTC.